This note documents a single T cell receptor beta chain sequence. Its target is not known. MiXCR, applied by TCRdb to the reads, yields one record per CDR3 protein. This sample yields around 530,000 distinct CDR3 sequences, of which roughly 29% are seen a single time; around 13% belongs to the top ten. The sample comes from a study of T cell repertoires in cytomegalovirus infection. Overall study results and limits: Public TCR beta family frequency separated CMV-and-HLA carriers, including in an independent cohort.

The sequence derives from a human donor in good health (CMV status not recorded). Some clones in this sample may be carry-over from other donors' samples. The sample taken for sequencing was PBMCs.

CDR3 amino acids: CASSSTEGEAFF. For the CDR3, the DNA is TGTGCCAGCAGCTCGACAGAAGGAGAAGCTTTCTTT. The chain carries TRBV11-3 and TRBJ1-1, with D possibly matching TRBD1 (5 bases). From germline, CDR1 is SGHNT and CDR2 YENEEA. Trimming removed 4 bases at V and 8 bases at J, with 11 bases between. The CDR3 is 12 residues long.